This paragraph covers one T cell receptor beta chain sequence. Mismatch with germline at one junction end may stem from a read error. This sample was included in a study of cytomegalovirus exposure and HLA in healthy donors. Germline loops: CDR1 SEHNR, CDR2 FQNEAQ (reference sequence). The CDR3 is 14 amino acids. Amplification used 60 Vbeta primers and 13 Jbeta primers. Libraries were prepared by immunoSEQ multiplex PCR; TCRdb keeps only in-frame clonotypes and omits some of them. The sample consists of hundreds of thousands of clones, nearly 80% of them appearing once. This TCR was recovered from a male donor in good health and CMV-seronegative. The chain carries TRBV7-9 and TRBJ1-1, with D perhaps matching TRBD1 (6 bases). What was sequenced was PBMCs. CDR3 loop: CSSSSRRGGTEAFF. The DNA for the CDR3 is TGTTCCAGCAGCTCCAGAAGGGGGGGCACTGAAGCTTTCTTT. Drawing the rest from reference TRBV7-9 and TRBJ1-1, the complete variable domain is DTGVSQNPRHKITKRGQNVTFRCDPISEHNRLYWYRQTLGQGPEFLTYFQNEAQLEKSRLLSDRFSAERPKGSFSTLEIQRTEQGDSAMYLCSSSSRRGGTEAFFGQGTRLTVV.